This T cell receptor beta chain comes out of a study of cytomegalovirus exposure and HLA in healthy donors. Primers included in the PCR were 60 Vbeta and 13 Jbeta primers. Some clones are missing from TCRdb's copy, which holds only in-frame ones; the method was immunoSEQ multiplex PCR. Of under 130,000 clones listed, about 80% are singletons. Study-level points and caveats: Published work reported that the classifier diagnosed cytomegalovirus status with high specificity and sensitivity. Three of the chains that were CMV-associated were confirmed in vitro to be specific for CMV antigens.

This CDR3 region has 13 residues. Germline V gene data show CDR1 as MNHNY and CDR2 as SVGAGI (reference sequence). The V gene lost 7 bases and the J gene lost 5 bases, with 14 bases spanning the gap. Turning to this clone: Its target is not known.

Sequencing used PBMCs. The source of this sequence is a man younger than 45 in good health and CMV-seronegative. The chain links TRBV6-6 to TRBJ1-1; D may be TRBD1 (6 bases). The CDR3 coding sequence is TGTGCCAGCAATATACAGGGAGATACTGAAGCTTTCTTT. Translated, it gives CASNIQGDTEAFF.